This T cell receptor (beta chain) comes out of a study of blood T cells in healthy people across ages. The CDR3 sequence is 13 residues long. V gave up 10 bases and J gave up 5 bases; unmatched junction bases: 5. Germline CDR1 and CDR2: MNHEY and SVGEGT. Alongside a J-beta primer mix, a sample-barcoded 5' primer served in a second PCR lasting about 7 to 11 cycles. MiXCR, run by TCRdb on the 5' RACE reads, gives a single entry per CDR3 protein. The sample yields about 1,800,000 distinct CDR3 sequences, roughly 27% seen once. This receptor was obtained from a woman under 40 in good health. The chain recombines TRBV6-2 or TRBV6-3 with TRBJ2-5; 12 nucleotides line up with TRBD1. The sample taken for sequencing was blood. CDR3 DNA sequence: TGTGCCACGGGACAGGGGGCGAAGGAGACCCAGTACTTC. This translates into CATGQGAKETQYF.